The rows below give T cell receptor beta chains drawn from one sample of a study of cytomegalovirus exposure and HLA in healthy donors. Method: immunoSEQ multiplex PCR; TCRdb's copy keeps in-frame clones and lacks some. The sample has around 200,000 clones, roughly 78% seen once. The sample consisted of PBMCs. The receptors here all came from a woman aged 25 to 45 in good health and CMV-seropositive. Each CDR3 is given with its conserved first and last residue.

v_call	j_call	cdr3_aa
TRBV6-5	TRBJ1-4	CASSYTATNEKLFF
TRBV9	TRBJ2-1	CASSARGTGAYNEQFF
TRBV11-2	TRBJ1-1	CASSLLWAGTEAFF
TRBV19	TRBJ1-2	CASSIGGTGVDGYTF
TRBV7-9	TRBJ2-1	CASSYPGTGSEQFF
TRBV7-8	TRBJ2-7	CASSPPPSLAAYEQYF
TRBV5-1	TRBJ1-1	CASSLWGPLNTEAFF
TRBV6-6	TRBJ1-1	CASTEQGAVSTEAFF
TRBV11-3	TRBJ1-2	CASTSSEGNYGYTF
TRBV9	TRBJ2-3	CASSTGTVFSLLTDTQYF
TRBV7-9	TRBJ1-2	CASSFGDTRNYGYTF
TRBV2	TRBJ1-1	CASSVTGDFTEAFF
TRBV7-6	TRBJ1-3	CASSLDDGEGSGNTIYF
TRBV10-3	TRBJ2-5	CAISESGQQETQYF
TRBV14	TRBJ1-2	CASSQGWTGGYGYTF
TRBV6-5	TRBJ1-2	CASSYMATRRDYGYTF
TRBV5-1	TRBJ2-7	CASSLGGGGLYEQYF
TRBV25-1	TRBJ1-6	CASSEWGQSPLHF
TRBV6-6	TRBJ1-4	CASSYSGESNEKLFF
TRBV7-2	TRBJ2-5	CASSSLARETQYF
TRBV23-1	TRBJ1-4	CASSQTKGQVVF
TRBV14	TRBJ2-3	CASSPLLRGGRTDTQYF
TRBV7-8	TRBJ2-1	CASSPRVLSYNEQFF
TRBV4-1	TRBJ1-2	CASSRTPGTGNGYTF
TRBV5-1	TRBJ2-7	CASSFHWQGSSYEQYF
TRBV30	TRBJ2-5	CAWSLRDRALQETQYF
TRBV20-1	TRBJ1-4	CSARDLEKLFF
TRBV12-5	TRBJ1-4	CASAPGGGHEKLFF
TRBV6-5	TRBJ2-7	CASSGTGYEQYF
TRBV7-9	TRBJ1-4	CASSLRSQPGGEKLFF
TRBV30	TRBJ2-2	CAWNVFLGTGELFF
TRBV7-2	TRBJ1-1	CASSFQVDTEAFF
TRBV4-3	TRBJ2-1	CASSRTGGINNEQFF
TRBV7-2	TRBJ2-3	CASSLGPITDTQYF
TRBV6-6	TRBJ2-2	CASSYSPGTGELFF
TRBV6-6	TRBJ1-2	CASSYSAGLYGYTF
TRBV7-6	TRBJ2-3	CASSLDQVTDTQYF